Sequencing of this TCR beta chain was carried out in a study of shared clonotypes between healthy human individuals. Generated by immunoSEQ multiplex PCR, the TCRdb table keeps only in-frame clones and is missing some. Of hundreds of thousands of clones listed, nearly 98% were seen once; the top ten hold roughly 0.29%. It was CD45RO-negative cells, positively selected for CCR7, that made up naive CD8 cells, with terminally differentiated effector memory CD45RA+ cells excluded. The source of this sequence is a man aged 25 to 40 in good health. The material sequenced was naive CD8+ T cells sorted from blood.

The CDR3 spells CASSDFYNEQFF. As DNA, the CDR3 is TGTGCCAGCAGTGACTTCTACAATGAGCAGTTCTTC. This sequence joins TRBV2 and TRBJ2-1; no reliable D call. This CDR3 comprises 12 residues. The V and J ends lost 3 bases and 3 bases respectively, with 3 bases between them. Per the germline V gene, CDR1 is SNHLY and CDR2 is FYNNEI.